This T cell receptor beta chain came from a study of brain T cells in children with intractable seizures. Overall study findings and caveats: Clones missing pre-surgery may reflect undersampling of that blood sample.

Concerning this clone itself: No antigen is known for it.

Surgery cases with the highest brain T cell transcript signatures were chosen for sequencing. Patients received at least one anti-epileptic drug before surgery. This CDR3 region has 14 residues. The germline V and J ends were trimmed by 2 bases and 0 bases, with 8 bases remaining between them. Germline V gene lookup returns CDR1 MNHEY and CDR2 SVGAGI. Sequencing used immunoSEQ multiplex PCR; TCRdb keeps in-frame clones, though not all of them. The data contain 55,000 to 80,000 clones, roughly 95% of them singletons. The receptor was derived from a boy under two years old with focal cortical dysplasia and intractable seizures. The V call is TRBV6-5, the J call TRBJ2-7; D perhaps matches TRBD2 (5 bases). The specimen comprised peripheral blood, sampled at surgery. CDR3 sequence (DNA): TGTGCCAGCAGTTACCAGCGGAGCTCCTACGAGCAGTACTTC. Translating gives CASSYQRSSYEQYF.